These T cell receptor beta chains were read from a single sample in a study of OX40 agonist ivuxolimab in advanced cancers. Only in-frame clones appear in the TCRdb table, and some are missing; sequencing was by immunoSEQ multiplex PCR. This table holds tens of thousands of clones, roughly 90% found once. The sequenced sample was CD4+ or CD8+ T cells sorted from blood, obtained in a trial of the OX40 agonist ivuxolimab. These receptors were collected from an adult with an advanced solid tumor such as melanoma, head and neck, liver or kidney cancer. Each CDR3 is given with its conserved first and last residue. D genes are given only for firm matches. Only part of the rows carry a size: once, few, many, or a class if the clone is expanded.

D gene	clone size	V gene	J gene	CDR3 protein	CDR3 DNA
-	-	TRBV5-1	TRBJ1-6	CASSLTGSFTDSPLHF	TGCGCCAGCAGCTTGACAGGGAGCTTTACGGATTCACCCCTCCACTTT
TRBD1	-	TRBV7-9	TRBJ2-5	CASSYRGEETQYF	TGTGCCAGCAGCTACAGGGGGGAAGAGACCCAGTACTTC
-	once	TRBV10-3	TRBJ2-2	CAISPLSSSDGGELFF	TGTGCCATCAGTCCCCTCTCCTCTAGCGACGGCGGGGAGCTGTTTTTT
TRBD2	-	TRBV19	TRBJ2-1	CASTMGGYRSNEQFF	TGTGCCAGTACCATGGGGGGGTACCGGTCTAATGAGCAGTTCTTC
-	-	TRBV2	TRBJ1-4	CASRQGQLGEKLFF	TGTGCCAGCCGGCAGGGGCAGTTAGGAGAAAAACTGTTTTTT
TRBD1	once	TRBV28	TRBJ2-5	CASSQAGQGLEEQYF	TGTGCCAGCAGCCAAGCGGGACAGGGATTGGAAGAGCAGTACTTC
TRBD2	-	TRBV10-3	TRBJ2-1	CAITGTSGSYNEQFF	TGTGCCATCACCGGGACTAGCGGTTCCTACAATGAGCAGTTCTTC
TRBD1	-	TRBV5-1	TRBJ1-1	CASSFQLTDRGKPHTEAFF	TGCGCCAGCAGCTTCCAACTTACGGACAGGGGGAAGCCTCACACTGAAGCTTTCTTT
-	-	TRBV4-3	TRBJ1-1	CASSQDPEWNTEAFF	TGCGCCAGCAGCCAAGATCCCGAATGGAACACTGAAGCTTTCTTT
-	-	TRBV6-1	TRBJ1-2	CASSEGGTYTF	TGTGCCAGCAGTGAAGGGGGGACTTACACCTTC
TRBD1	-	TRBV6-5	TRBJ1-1	CASRGQGAGDTEAFF	TGTGCCAGCAGGGGACAGGGGGCCGGGGACACTGAAGCTTTCTTT
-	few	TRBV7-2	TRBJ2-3	CASRFGGPKDTQYF	TGTGCCAGCAGGTTCGGGGGCCCAAAAGATACGCAGTATTTT
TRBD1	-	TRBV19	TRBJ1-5	CASSSTGVDQPQHF	TGTGCCAGTAGTAGTACAGGGGTAGATCAGCCCCAGCATTTT
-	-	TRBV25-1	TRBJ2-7	CASRGGPGSYEQYF	TGTGCCAGCAGGGGGGGACCGGGAAGCTACGAGCAGTACTTC
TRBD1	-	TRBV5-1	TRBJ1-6	CASSLQGENSPLHF	TGCGCCAGCAGCTTACAGGGGGAAAATTCACCCCTCCACTTT
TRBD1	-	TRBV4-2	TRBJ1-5	CASSQSPGQINQPQHF	TGTGCCAGCAGCCAAAGCCCGGGACAGATTAATCAGCCCCAGCATTTT
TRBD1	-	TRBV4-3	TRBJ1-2	CASSQVQGQGEGGYTF	TGCGCCAGCAGCCAAGTCCAGGGACAGGGTGAAGGGGGCTACACCTTC
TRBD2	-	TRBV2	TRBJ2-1	CASKQREGINEQFF	TGTGCCAGCAAGCAGCGGGAGGGTATAAATGAGCAGTTCTTC
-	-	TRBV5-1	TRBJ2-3	CASLGASTDTQYF	TGCGCCAGCCTCGGGGCTAGCACAGATACGCAGTATTTT
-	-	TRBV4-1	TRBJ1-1	CASSPHAQGVYTEAFF	TGCGCCAGCAGCCCTCACGCCCAAGGGGTTTACACAGAAGCTTTCTTT
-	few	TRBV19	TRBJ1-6	CASSKTRDVGSPLHF	TGTGCCAGTAGCAAGACCCGGGACGTAGGCTCACCCCTCCACTTT
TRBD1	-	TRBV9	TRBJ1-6	CASSAQGADNSPLHF	TGTGCCAGCAGCGCACAGGGGGCCGATAATTCACCCCTCCACTTT
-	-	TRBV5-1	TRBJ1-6	CASSLSSGVVGSPLHF	TGCGCCAGCAGCTTGTCATCCGGGGTAGTTGGGTCACCCCTCCACTTT
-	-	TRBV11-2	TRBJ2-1	CASREVHNEQFF	TGTGCCAGCAGAGAGGTCCACAATGAGCAGTTCTTC
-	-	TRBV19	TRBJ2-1	CASSIGGKNNEQFF	TGTGCCAGTAGTATTGGCGGGAAAAACAATGAGCAGTTCTTC
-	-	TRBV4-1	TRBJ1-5	CASSQPHTGPQHF	TGCGCCAGCAGCCAGCCGCACACGGGGCCCCAGCATTTT
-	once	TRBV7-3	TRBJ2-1	CASSIDSHNEQFF	TGTGCCAGCAGCATTGACAGTCACAATGAGCAGTTCTTC
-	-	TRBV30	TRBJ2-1	CAWSALLTSFEQFF	TGTGCCTGGAGTGCCCTTTTGACTAGTTTTGAGCAGTTCTTC
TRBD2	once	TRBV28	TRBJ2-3	CASSFRNGLAGVEDTQYF	TGTGCCAGCAGTTTTAGGAACGGACTAGCGGGAGTAGAAGATACGCAGTATTTT
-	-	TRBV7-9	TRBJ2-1	CASSLPDLSSYNEQFF	TGTGCCAGCAGCTTACCGGACTTGAGCTCCTACAATGAGCAGTTCTTC
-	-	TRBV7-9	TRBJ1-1	CASSLRGQPNTEAFF	TGTGCCAGCAGCTTAAGAGGACAGCCGAACACTGAAGCTTTCTTT
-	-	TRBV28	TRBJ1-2	CASLGGVISYGYTF	TGTGCCTCCCTTGGGGGAGTTATTTCGTATGGCTACACCTTC
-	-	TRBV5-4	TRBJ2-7	CASSLGLESYEQYF	TGTGCCAGCAGCTTGGGGCTCGAGTCCTACGAGCAGTACTTC
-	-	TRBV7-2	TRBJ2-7	CASSHRPSGSSSYEQYF	TGTGCCAGCAGCCACCGCCCCTCAGGGTCCAGCTCCTACGAGCAGTACTTC
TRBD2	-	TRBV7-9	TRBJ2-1	CASSLVAGGRNEQFF	TGTGCCAGCAGCTTAGTAGCGGGGGGGCGTAATGAGCAGTTCTTC
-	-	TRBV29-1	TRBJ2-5	CSVGFQYF	TGCAGCGTTGGGTTCCAGTACTTC
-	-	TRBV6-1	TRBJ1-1	CASSEGRRAENTEAFF	TGTGCCAGCAGTGAAGGCCGGCGGGCAGAAAACACTGAAGCTTTCTTT
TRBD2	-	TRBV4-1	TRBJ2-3	CASSQALAGGADTQYF	TGCGCCAGCAGCCAAGCGCTAGCGGGAGGGGCAGATACGCAGTATTTT
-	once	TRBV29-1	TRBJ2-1	CSSYWNEQFF	TGCAGCTCTTACTGGAATGAGCAGTTCTTC
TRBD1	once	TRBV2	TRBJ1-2	CASRTGTYGYTF	TGTGCCAGCAGGACAGGGACCTATGGCTACACCTTC
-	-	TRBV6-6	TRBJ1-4	CASRRGATNEKLFF	TGTGCCAGCAGGAGGGGAGCAACTAATGAAAAACTGTTTTTT
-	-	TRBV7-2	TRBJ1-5	CASNLTKGGVHQPQHF	TGTGCCAGCAACCTCACCAAAGGGGGGGTCCATCAGCCCCAGCATTTT
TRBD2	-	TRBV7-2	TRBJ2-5	CASSLGSGRQTQYF	TGTGCCAGCAGCTTAGGTAGCGGGCGGCAGACCCAGTACTTC
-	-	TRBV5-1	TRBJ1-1	CASSLALLTEAFF	TGCGCCAGCAGCTTGGCCCTCCTCACTGAAGCTTTCTTT
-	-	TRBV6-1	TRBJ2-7	CASSELDRDEQYF	TGTGCCAGCAGTGAACTCGACCGGGACGAGCAGTACTTC
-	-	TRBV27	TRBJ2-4	CASSLSPLNIQYF	TGTGCCAGCAGTTTATCGCCGCTAAACATTCAGTACTTC
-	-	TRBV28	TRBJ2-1	CASSLFGDLREQFF	TGTGCCAGCAGTTTATTCGGGGACCTCAGAGAGCAGTTCTTC
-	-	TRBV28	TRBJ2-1	CASSLNRKHNEQFF	TGTGCCAGCAGTTTAAATAGGAAACACAATGAGCAGTTCTTC
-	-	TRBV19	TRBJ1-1	CASSATRQANTEAFF	TGTGCCAGTAGTGCTACCCGACAGGCTAACACTGAAGCTTTCTTT
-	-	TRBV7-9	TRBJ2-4	CASSLVPDGSIAKNIQYF	TGTGCCAGCAGCTTAGTACCCGACGGTTCAATAGCCAAAAACATTCAGTACTTC
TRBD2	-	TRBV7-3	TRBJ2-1	CASSSSGSLSYNEQFF	TGTGCCAGCAGCTCCAGCGGGAGTCTCTCCTACAATGAGCAGTTCTTC
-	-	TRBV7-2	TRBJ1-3	CASSSTGSSGNTIYF	TGTGCCAGCAGCTCCACCGGGAGCTCTGGAAACACCATATATTTT
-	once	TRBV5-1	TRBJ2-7	CASSLVTGEPYEQYF	TGCGCCAGCAGCTTGGTAACGGGAGAGCCCTACGAGCAGTACTTC
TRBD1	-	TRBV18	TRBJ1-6	CASSTGTDNSPLHF	TGTGCCAGCTCAACCGGGACAGACAATTCACCCCTCCACTTT